These 11 T cell receptor beta chains were sequenced from one sample in a study of cytomegalovirus exposure and HLA in healthy donors. The PCR was carried out with 60 Vbeta primers and 13 Jbeta primers. TCRdb's table, derived via immunoSEQ multiplex PCR, lists solely in-frame clones and lacks some. The sample holds 55,000 to 65,000 clones. The sequenced material came from PBMCs. Source of these receptors: a woman in her late teens or twenties in good health and CMV-seronegative.

The chain links TRBV30 to TRBJ2-5; TRBD2 matches at 7 bases. Germline-derived CDR1 and CDR2 are GTSNPN and SVGIG (reference sequence). The CDR3 sequence is 15 residues long. V shed 1 base, J shed 5 bases, and the junction held 10 bases outside the gene matches. In DNA form, the CDR3 reads TGTGCCTGGAGTGGGGAGGGGCGGGAGACGGAGACCCAGTACTTC. Encoded protein: CAWSGEGRETETQYF.

CDR3 in DNA: TGTGCCAGCAGCGCGGACAGGGACTACGAGCAGTACTTC. Translated: CASSADRDYEQYF. The rearrangement joins TRBV7-9 to TRBJ2-7; 8 bases align to TRBD1. Germline V CDR1 and CDR2: SEHNR, FQNEAQ (reference sequence). Trimming cost V 5 bases and J 3 bases; bases outside gene matches: 3. CDR3 length equals 13 residues.

V is TRBV30 and J is TRBJ2-5, with TRBD1 as a possible D gene (5 bases). The CDR3 extends over 16 amino acids. In germline, CDR1 is GTSNPN, CDR2 SVGIG (reference sequence). The ends were cut back, 3 bases at V and 5 bases at J, with 22 bases in the middle. The CDR3 nucleotides read TGTGCCTGGAGACGTAGGGGTTCGAGCTCCTGGGAGACCCAGTACTTC. It codes for CAWRRRGSSSWETQYF.

This chain connects TRBV7-9 to TRBJ1-1; 8 positions agree with TRBD1. Per the germline V gene, CDR1 is SEHNR and CDR2 is FQNEAQ (reference sequence). There are 13 residues in the CDR3. J was trimmed by 2 bases and V by 5 bases; bases with no gene match: 1. The CDR3 loop is CASSGQGNTEAFF. CDR3 DNA sequence: TGTGCCAGCAGCGGACAGGGTAACACTGAAGCTTTCTTT. Together with reference TRBV7-9 and TRBJ1-1, the CDR3 gives the full variable domain: DTGVSQNPRHKITKRGQNVTFRCDPISEHNRLYWYRQTLGQGPEFLTYFQNEAQLEKSRLLSDRFSAERPKGSFSTLEIQRTEQGDSAMYLCASSGQGNTEAFFGQGTRLTVV.

The V and J genes are TRBV18 and TRBJ1-2, with a tentative D call TRBD1 (5 bases). The CDR3 is made up of 15 amino acids. V was shortened by 1 base and J by 2 bases, with 11 bases between the two germline ends. Germline V CDR1 and CDR2: KGHSH, LQKENI. The CDR3 here is CASSPLPQGNYGYTF. CDR3 bases: TGTGCCAGCTCACCACTCCCTCAGGGCAACTATGGCTACACCTTC.

The V gene is TRBV6-1, the J gene TRBJ1-2; 7 bases map to TRBD1. J was trimmed by 11 bases and V by 4 bases; bases with no gene match: 10. This CDR3 is built from 13 residues. CDR1 is MNHNS and CDR2 is SASEGT in the germline V gene. The CDR3 DNA reads TGTGCCAGCAGTGTCGGGACAGCGGACGGTTACACCTTC. Translation gives CASSVGTADGYTF.

The rearrangement links TRBV7-9 to TRBJ2-1; D is unclear. V was pared by 6 bases and J by 0 bases, with 9 bases between. The CDR3 runs 14 residues. Germline assignment: CDR1 SEHNR and CDR2 FQNEAQ (reference sequence). Here the CDR3 DNA reads TGTGCCAGCAGGCCCTTGAGCTCCTACAATGAGCAGTTCTTC. Protein product: CASRPLSSYNEQFF.

This chain links TRBV5-1 with TRBJ2-7; TRBD1 matches 7 bases. The CDR3 runs to 12 residues. V lost 2 bases to trimming and J lost 5 bases; unmatched junction nucleotides: 1. Germline assignment: CDR1 SGHRS and CDR2 YFSETQ. The CDR3 DNA reads as TGCGCCAGCAGCTTACAGGGGCACGAGCAGTACTTC. Translated, it gives CASSLQGHEQYF.

J is TRBJ1-2 and V is TRBV7-3, with TRBD1 matching over 8 bases. The V gene's germline CDR1 is SGHTA and CDR2 FQGTGA. The CDR3 contains 15 residues. Trimming at V came to 5 bases and at J to 4 bases, leaving 9 bases not matched to a gene. As DNA, the CDR3 is TGTGCCAGCAGCCAAGGGCCGGGACAGGCCTATGGCTACACCTTC. As protein: CASSQGPGQAYGYTF.

A note on this clone: One junction end does not reproduce the germline sequence, and a read error may be involved. The chain uses TRBV29-1 and TRBJ2-3, with TRBD2 matching 12 bases. CDR1 and CDR2 from the germline V gene are SQVTM and ANQGSEA. This CDR3 has 15 residues. The CDR3 nucleotides read TGCAGCGTGCTTGTGTCTAGCGGGAGGGTCGATAAGCAGTATTTT. This translates into CSVLVSSGRVDKQYF.

The V call is TRBV4-1, the J call TRBJ2-7, with D possibly TRBD2 on 7 matching bases. Germline V gives CDR1 MGHRA, CDR2 YSYEKL. The CDR3 consists of 16 residues. With 1 base removed from V and 3 bases from J, the gap between germline ends came to 16 bases. The CDR3, as DNA: TGCGCCAGCAGCCAAGGAGGGGGGGAAGGAGTCTACGAGCAGTACTTC. Protein product: CASSQGGGEGVYEQYF.